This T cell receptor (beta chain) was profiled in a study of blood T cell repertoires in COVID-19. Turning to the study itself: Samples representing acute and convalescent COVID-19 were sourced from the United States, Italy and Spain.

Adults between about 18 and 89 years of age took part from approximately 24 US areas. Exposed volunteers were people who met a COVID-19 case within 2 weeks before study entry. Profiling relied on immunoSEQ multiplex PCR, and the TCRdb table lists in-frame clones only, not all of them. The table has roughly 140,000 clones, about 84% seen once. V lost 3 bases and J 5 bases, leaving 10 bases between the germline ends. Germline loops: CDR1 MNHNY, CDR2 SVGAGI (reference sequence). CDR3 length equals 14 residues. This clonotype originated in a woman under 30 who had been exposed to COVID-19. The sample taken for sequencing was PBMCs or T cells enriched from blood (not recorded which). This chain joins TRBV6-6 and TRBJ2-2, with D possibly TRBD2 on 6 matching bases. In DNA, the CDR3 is TGTGCCAGCAGTTATAATAGCGGAACCGGGGAGCTGTTTTTT. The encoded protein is CASSYNSGTGELFF.